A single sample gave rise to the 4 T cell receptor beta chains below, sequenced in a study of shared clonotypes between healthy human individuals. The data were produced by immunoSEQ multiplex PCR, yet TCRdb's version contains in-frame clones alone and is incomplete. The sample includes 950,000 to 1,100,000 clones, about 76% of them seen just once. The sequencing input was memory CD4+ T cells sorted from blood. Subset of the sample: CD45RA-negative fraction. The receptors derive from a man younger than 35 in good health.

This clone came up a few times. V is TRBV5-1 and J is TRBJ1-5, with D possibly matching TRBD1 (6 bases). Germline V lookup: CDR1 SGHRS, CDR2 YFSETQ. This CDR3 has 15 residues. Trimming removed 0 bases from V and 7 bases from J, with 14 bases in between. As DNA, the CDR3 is TGCGCCAGCAGCTTGGATGGCGGGGGCCGGCAGCCCCAGCATTTT. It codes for CASSLDGGGRQPQHF.

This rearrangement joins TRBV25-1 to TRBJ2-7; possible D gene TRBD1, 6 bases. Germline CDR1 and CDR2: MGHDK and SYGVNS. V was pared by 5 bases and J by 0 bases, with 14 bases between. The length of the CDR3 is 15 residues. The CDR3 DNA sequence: TGTGCCAGCAGTAATGGACAGCGACCCTCCTACGAGCAGTACTTC. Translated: CASSNGQRPSYEQYF.

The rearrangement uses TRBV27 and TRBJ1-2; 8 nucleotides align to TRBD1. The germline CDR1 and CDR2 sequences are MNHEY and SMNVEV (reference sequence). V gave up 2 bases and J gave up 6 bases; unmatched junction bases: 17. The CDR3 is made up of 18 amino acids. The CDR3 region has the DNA TGTGCCAGCAGTTTAAAAGGTCAGGGGGCGCAGAGGGGGAATGGCTACACCTTC. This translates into CASSLKGQGAQRGNGYTF.

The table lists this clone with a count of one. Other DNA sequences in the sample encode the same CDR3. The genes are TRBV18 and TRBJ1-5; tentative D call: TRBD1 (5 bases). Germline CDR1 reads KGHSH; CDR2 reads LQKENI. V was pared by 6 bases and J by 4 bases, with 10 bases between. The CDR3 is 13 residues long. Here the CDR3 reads CASSQTANQPQHF. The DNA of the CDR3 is TGTGCCAGCTCGCAGACAGCGAATCAGCCCCAGCATTTT.